This TCR beta chain was profiled in a study of cytomegalovirus exposure and HLA in healthy donors. At the time of sampling, donors were nominally healthy, though unrecorded immune exposures were likely. The PCR was carried out with 60 Vbeta primers and 13 Jbeta primers. In the authors' methods: Among the unique TCR beta chains that a later analysis counted, around 72 million in all, 10 million to 14 million were shared. TCRdb's copy holds only in-frame clones and misses some; the assay was immunoSEQ multiplex PCR. V, J and clone size reflect that table, while D and trimming were determined from the DNA. The sample shows approximately 190,000 clones, more than 65% of them seen only once. General study results and limits: TCR sequences were mostly rare, though some public TCRs occurred in many donors.

The CDR3 runs to 13 residues. The germline CDR1 and CDR2 sequences are SGDLS and YYNGEE. This clone appeared a single time. Its specificity is unknown. The TCR originated in a middle-aged man in good health and CMV-seronegative. The genes are TRBV9 and TRBJ2-5; TRBD1 agrees at 7 bases. The closer fit of TRBJ2-7 to the DNA end suggests the J call may be wrong. Material for sequencing was PBMCs. The CDR3, as DNA: TGTGCCAGCAGGGGGGACAGCTCCTACGAGCAGTACTTC. The encoded protein is CASRGDSSYEQYF.